This TCR beta chain was observed in a study of blood T cell repertoires in COVID-19. Across the whole study: Collection of acute and convalescent COVID-19 samples took place in the United States, Italy and Spain. The cDNA or gDNA used as material had been derived from T cells, B-cell-depleted T cells, or PBMCs.

Original processing notes: Reference gene primer amplification yielded estimated nucleated cell counts. Generated by immunoSEQ multiplex PCR, the TCRdb table keeps only in-frame clones and is missing some. D and trimming were read from the DNA, whereas the V and J calls and clone size are those reported in that table. The data contain 450,000 or so clones, 85% to 90% of them seen just once; the ten biggest clones take up roughly 0.76%. Seattle researchers signed up patients amid active infection and tracked them longitudinally. Trimming took 5 bases from V and 0 from J; bases not matched to a gene: 10. The CDR3 is 17 amino acids. CDR1 and CDR2 (germline): LNHNV, YYDKDF (reference sequence).

The chain employs TRBV15 and TRBJ2-7, with 10 bases lining up with TRBD1. This receptor was obtained from a man between 18 and 35 years old with COVID-19, enrolled during active disease. The specimen was peripheral blood. The CDR3 here is CATSERRTGGASYEQYF. The CDR3 coding sequence is TGTGCCACCAGCGAGCGCCGGACAGGGGGGGCCTCCTACGAGCAGTACTTC.